The present TCR beta chain was sequenced within a study of regulatory T cells in long-lasting Graves disease. iRepertoire HTBI primers and Arm-PCR of CDR3 regions built TCR beta libraries. MiXCR was run by TCRdb on the multiplex PCR reads, yielding one entry per CDR3 protein. Seen here are 400,000 to 500,000 distinct CDR3 sequences, approximately 15% observed once, and the top ten hold about 8.2%. Germline V gene sequence: CDR1 SGDLS, CDR2 YYNGEE. Trimming at V came to 4 bases and at J to 3 bases, leaving 10 bases not matched to a gene. The CDR3 spans 16 residues. Time point in this sample: newly diagnosed GD, antithyroid drugs for less than 3 months. There was RNA extracted from PBMCs, and the TCR library was made from it. This sample also appeared in a second study, on T cells in Graves' hyperthyroidism and ophthalmopathy.

The source material was peripheral blood mononuclear cells (PBMCs), sampled at new diagnosis, from a patient treated with antithyroid drugs. The TCR was taken from a woman between 40 and 55 years old with Graves disease. The chain uses TRBV9 and TRBJ2-7; 10 nucleotides align to TRBD1. Here the CDR3 reads CASSIAGTGVLYEQYF. CDR3 sequence (DNA): TGTGCCAGCAGCATAGCCGGGACAGGGGTCCTCTACGAGCAGTACTTC.